The 6 T cell receptor beta chains given below trace back to one sample, sequenced in a study of control samples from healthy donors and cancer patients. TCRdb's table, derived via immunoSEQ multiplex PCR, lists solely in-frame clones and lacks some. The table shows around 55,000 clones, with 88% occurring only once. Material for sequencing was blood. The receptor set was obtained from a man aged 50-59 years in good health.

V gene TRBV7-2 combines with J gene TRBJ1-1, with D possibly TRBD1 on 6 matching bases. The CDR3 has 13 residues. CDR1 and CDR2 from the germline V gene are SGHTA and FQGNSA. With 5 bases removed from V and 7 bases from J, the gap between germline ends came to 14 bases. Here the CDR3 DNA reads TGTGCCAGCAGCACGACGACAGGCCATGAAGCTTTCTTT. Protein product: CASSTTTGHEAFF.

As to this clone: Other DNA sequences in this sample translate to the same CDR3. The genes are TRBV9 and TRBJ2-7, with D perhaps matching TRBD2 (7 bases). This CDR3 region has 14 residues. Germline V CDR1 and CDR2: SGDLS, YYNGEE. The ends were cut back, 0 bases at V and 2 bases at J, with 9 bases in the middle. In nucleotides, the CDR3 is TGTGCCAGCAGCGTAGGGGGGGGCACCTACGAGCAGTACTTC. It translates to CASSVGGGTYEQYF.

This rearrangement joins TRBV7-6 to TRBJ2-2; D not resolved. The CDR3 length is 13 residues. Between the trimmed V and J ends, which lost 6 bases and 6 bases, there was a span of 11 bases. Germline-derived CDR1 and CDR2 are SGHVS and FNYEAQ. The CDR3 protein is CASSSEIPGELFF. The DNA for the CDR3 is TGTGCCAGCAGTTCCGAGATCCCCGGGGAGCTGTTTTTT.

The chain links TRBV12-3 or TRBV12-4 to TRBJ1-2, with D maybe TRBD1 (5 bases). V lost 0 bases and J 7 bases, leaving 6 bases between the germline ends. The CDR3 consists of 12 residues. In DNA, the CDR3 is TGTGCCAGCAGTTTAGCTGGGGCTGGCTACACCTTC. It is translated as CASSLAGAGYTF.

CDR3 bases: TGTGCCAGTAGTATTGCTACCGAAGTCTACGAGCAGTACTTC. It specifies CASSIATEVYEQYF. This chain joins TRBV19 and TRBJ2-7; no clear D. Between the trimmed V and J ends, which lost 3 bases and 3 bases, there was a span of 12 bases. This CDR3 has 14 amino acids. Germline V CDR1 and CDR2: LNHDA, SQIVND (reference sequence).

The chain is built from TRBV29-1 and TRBJ2-1; a weak D match, TRBD2 (5 bases). The CDR3 has 16 amino acids. Germline V lookup: CDR1 SQVTM, CDR2 ANQGSEA. Trimming left V 4 bases short and J 6 bases short, with 22 bases between. Written as DNA, the CDR3 is TGCAGCGTTGTCTTTCACGGCGGGCGCAAACCCAATGAGCAGTTCTTC. Translating it yields CSVVFHGGRKPNEQFF.